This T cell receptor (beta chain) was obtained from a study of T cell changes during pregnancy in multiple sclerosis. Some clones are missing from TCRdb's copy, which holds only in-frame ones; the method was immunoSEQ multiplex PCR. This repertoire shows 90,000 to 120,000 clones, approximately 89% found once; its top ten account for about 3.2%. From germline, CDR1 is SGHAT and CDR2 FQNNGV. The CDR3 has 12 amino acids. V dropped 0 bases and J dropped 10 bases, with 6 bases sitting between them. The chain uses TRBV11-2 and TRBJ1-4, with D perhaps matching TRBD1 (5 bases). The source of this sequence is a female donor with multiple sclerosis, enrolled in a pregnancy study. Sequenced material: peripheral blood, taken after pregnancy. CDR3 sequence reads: CASSLDGGKLFF. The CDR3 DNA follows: TGTGCCAGCAGCTTAGACGGGGGAAAACTGTTTTTT.